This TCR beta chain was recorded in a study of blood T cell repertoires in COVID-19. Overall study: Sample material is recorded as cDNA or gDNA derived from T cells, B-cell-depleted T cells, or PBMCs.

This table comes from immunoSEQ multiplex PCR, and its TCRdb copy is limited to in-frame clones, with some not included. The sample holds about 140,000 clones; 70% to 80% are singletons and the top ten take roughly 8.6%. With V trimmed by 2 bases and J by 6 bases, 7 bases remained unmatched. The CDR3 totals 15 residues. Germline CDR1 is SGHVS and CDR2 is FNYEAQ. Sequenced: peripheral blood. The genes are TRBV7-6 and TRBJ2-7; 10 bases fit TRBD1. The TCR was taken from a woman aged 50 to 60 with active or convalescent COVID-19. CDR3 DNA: TGTGCCAGCAGCTTATTCACCGGGACAGGGGTCGAGCAGTACTTC. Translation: CASSLFTGTGVEQYF.